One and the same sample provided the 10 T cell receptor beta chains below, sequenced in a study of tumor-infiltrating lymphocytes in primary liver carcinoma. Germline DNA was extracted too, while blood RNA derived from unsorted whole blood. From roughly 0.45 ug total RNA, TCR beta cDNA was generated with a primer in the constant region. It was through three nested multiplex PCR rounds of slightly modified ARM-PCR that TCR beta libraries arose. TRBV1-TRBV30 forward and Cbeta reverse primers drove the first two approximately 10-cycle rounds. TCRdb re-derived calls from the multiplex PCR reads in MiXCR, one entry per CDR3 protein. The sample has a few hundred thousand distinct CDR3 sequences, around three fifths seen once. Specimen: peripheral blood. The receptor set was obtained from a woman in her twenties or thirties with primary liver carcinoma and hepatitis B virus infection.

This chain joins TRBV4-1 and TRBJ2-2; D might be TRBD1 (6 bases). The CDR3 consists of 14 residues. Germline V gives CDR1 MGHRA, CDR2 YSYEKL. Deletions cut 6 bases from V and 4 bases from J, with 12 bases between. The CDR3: CASSIGQITGELFF. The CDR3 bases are TGCGCCAGCAGTATCGGACAGATCACCGGGGAGCTGTTTTTT.

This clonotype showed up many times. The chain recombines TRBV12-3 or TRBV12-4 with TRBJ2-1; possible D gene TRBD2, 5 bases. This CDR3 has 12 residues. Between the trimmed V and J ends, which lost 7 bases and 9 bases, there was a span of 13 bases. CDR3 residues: CASTPRTPEQFF. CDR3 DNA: TGTGCCAGCACCCCCCGGACTCCTGAGCAGTTCTTC.

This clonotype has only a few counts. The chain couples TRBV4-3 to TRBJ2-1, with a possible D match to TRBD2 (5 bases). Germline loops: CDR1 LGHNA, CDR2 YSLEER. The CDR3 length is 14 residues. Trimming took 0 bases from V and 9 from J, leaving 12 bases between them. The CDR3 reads CASSQDRGWGEQFF. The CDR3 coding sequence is TGCGCCAGCAGCCAAGACCGGGGATGGGGTGAGCAGTTCTTC.

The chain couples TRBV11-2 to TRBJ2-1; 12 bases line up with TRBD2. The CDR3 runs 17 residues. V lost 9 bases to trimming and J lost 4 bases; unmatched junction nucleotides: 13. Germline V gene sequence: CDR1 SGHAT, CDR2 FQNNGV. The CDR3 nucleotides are TGTGCCAGTAGCCGAGGACTAGCGGGAATCGGGTACAATGAGCAGTTCTTC. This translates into CASSRGLAGIGYNEQFF.

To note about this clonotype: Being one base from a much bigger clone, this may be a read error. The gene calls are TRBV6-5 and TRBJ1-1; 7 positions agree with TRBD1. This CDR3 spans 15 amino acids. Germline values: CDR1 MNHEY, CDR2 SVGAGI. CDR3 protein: CATRGGRVGGTQAFF. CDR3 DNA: TGTGCCACAAGAGGGGGACGGGTAGGGGGCACTCAAGCTTTCTTT.

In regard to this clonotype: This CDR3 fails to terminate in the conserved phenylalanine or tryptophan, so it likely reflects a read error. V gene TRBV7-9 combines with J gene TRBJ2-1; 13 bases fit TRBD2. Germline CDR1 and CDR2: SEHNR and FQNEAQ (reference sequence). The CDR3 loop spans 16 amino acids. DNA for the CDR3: TGTACCAGCAGCTTCCCGGGACTAGCGGGGTTAAATGAGCAGTTCCTC. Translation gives CTSSFPGLAGLNEQFL.

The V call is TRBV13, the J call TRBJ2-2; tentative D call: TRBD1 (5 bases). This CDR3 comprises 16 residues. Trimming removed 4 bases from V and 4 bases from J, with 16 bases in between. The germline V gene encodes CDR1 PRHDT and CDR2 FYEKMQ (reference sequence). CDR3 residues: CASSSGRVKRTGELFF. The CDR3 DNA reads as TGTGCCAGCAGCTCCGGCAGGGTAAAACGCACCGGGGAGCTGTTTTTT.

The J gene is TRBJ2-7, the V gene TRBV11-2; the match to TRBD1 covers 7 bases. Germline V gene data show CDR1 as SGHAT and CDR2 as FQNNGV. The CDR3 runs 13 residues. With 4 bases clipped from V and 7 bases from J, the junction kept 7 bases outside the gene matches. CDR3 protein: CASSSTGVSEQYF. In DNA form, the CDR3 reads TGTGCCAGCAGCTCCACAGGGGTTTCGGAGCAGTACTTC.

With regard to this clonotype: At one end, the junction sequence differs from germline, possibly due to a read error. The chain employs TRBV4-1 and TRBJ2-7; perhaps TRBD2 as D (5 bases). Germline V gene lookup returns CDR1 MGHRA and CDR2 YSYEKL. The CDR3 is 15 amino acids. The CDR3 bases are TGCGCTAGCAGCCAATCTAGCAGGAGCGTCTACGAGCAGTACTTC. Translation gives CASSQSSRSVYEQYF.

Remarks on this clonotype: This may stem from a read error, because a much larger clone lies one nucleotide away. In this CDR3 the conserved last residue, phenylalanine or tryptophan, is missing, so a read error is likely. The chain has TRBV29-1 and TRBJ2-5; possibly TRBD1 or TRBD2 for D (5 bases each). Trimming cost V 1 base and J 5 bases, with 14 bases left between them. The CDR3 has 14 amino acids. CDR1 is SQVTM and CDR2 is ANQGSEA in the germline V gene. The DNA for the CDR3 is TGCAGCGTTGAAGGTCTCGGGAAGGGGGAGACCCAGTACTCC. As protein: CSVEGLGKGETQYS.